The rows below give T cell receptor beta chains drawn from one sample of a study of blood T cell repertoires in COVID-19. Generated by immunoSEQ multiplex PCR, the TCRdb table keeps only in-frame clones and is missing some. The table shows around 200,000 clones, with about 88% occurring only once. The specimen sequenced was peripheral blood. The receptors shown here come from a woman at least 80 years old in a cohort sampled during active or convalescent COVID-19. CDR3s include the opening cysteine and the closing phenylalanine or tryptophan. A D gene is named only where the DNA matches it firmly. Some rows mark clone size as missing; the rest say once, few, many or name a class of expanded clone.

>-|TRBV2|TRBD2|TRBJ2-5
TGTGCCAGCAGTGAGGGGACTAGAATAGAGACCCAGTACTTC
CASSEGTRIETQYF
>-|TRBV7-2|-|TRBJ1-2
TGTGCCAGCAGCTTAGGGCAAAACTATGGCTACACCTTC
CASSLGQNYGYTF
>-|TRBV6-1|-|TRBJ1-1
TGTGCCAGCAGTGACAGGAGGGTCACCCGGGACACTGAAGCTTTCTTT
CASSDRRVTRDTEAFF
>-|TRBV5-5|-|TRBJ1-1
TGTGCCAGCAGCTTGGTGCCAGGCACTGAAGCTTTCTTT
CASSLVPGTEAFF
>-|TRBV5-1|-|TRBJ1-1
TGCGCCAGCAGCGGACGGACATCGAACACTGAAGCTTTCTTT
CASSGRTSNTEAFF
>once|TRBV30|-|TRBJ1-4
TGTGCCTGGCACCCTAAACCGGGTGCAACTAATGAAAAACTGTTTTTT
CAWHPKPGATNEKLFF
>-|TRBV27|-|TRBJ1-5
TGTGCCAGCAGGGGGGGATTGTATAGCAATCAGCCCCAGCATTTT
CASRGGLYSNQPQHF
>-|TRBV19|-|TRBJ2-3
TGTGCCAGTAGTCCACCAACAGGTTATCCTAGCACAGATACGCAGTATTTT
CASSPPTGYPSTDTQYF
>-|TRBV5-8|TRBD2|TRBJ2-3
TGTGCCAGCAGCATAGGACTAGCGGGAACAGATACGCAGTATTTT
CASSIGLAGTDTQYF
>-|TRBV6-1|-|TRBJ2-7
TGTGCCAGCAGTGAAGCGCAGATTCGGGAATACGAGCAGTACTTC
CASSEAQIREYEQYF
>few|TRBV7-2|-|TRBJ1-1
TGTGCCAGCAGCTTAGGGGGGGGGTTTGAAGCTTTCTTT
CASSLGGGFEAFF
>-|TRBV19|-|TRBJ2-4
TGTGCCAGTAGTATTAATAGGAGGACAGAAAAAAACATTCAGTACTTC
CASSINRRTEKNIQYF
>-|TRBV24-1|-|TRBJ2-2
TGTGCCACCAGTGATCGAGTGAGAAACACCGGGGAGCTGTTTTTT
CATSDRVRNTGELFF
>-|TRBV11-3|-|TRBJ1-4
TGTGCCAGCAGCTCCTTACGGGTCGAAAAACTGTTTTTT
CASSSLRVEKLFF
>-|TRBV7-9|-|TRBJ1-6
TGTGCCAGCAGCTTAAACGGGAAGCCCCTCCACTTT
CASSLNGKPLHF
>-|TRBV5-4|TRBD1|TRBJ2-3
TGTGCCAGCAGCTCCCAAATCGGGACAGGGTATGGAGATACGCAGTATTTT
CASSSQIGTGYGDTQYF
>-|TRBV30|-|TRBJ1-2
TGTGCCTGGAGCCTCCTTGGATTGACACGCTTC
CAWSLLGLTRF
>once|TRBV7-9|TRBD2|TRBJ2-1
TGTGCCAGCAGTTTACCGGGACTAGCGGGCTACAATGAGCAGTTCTTC
CASSLPGLAGYNEQFF